One and the same sample provided the 21 T cell receptor beta chains below, sequenced in a study of OX40 agonist ivuxolimab in advanced cancers. The protocol was immunoSEQ multiplex PCR, while the TCRdb copy is restricted to in-frame clones and leaves out a portion. The sample shows some 55,000 clones, approximately 80% of them seen only once. The specimen comprised CD4+ or CD8+ T cells sorted from blood, sampled in a trial of the OX40 agonist ivuxolimab. Every receptor here comes from an adult with an advanced solid tumor such as melanoma, head and neck, liver or kidney cancer.

The DNA of the CDR3 is TGTGCCAGCAGCGTAGAGGCTAGTTTACTCTCTGGGGCCAACGTCCTGACTTTC. It encodes CASSVEASLLSGANVLTF. This sequence joins TRBV9 and TRBJ2-6; D is uncertain. Per the germline V gene, CDR1 is SGDLS and CDR2 is YYNGEE. The CDR3 sequence is 18 residues long. Trimming took 0 bases from V and 0 from J, leaving 13 bases between them.

The V call is TRBV30, the J call TRBJ2-3; D might be TRBD1 or TRBD2, each matching 7 bases. V was shortened by 3 bases and J by 0 bases, with 22 bases between the two germline ends. The CDR3 is 18 amino acids. The germline CDR1 and CDR2 sequences are GTSNPN and SVGIG (reference sequence). CDR3 nucleotides: TGTGCCTGGAGCGGCAGGGGGGGATGGCGGAGGAGCACAGATACGCAGTATTTT. Translated, it gives CAWSGRGGWRRSTDTQYF.

V and J are TRBV5-1 and TRBJ2-3; TRBD1 matches 7 bases. The CDR3 has 14 residues. Unmatched junction bases numbered 3, after V lost 4 bases and J lost 1 base. Per the germline V gene, CDR1 is SGHRS and CDR2 is YFSETQ. CDR3 loop: CASSLTGRTDTQYF. The DNA of the CDR3 is TGCGCCAGCAGCCTGACAGGGCGCACAGATACGCAGTATTTT.

V and J are TRBV6-6 and TRBJ2-5, with TRBD1 matching 8 bases. Germline CDR1 reads MNHNY; CDR2 reads SVGAGI (reference sequence). V shed 2 bases and J 5 bases; nucleotides not matched to a gene: 7. The length of the CDR3 is 15 residues. The CDR3 is CASSYRAGGPETQYF. The CDR3 region has the DNA TGTGCCAGCAGTTACAGGGCAGGGGGCCCTGAGACCCAGTACTTC.

The rearrangement uses TRBV6-5 and TRBJ2-3; D uncertain. Germline loops: CDR1 MNHEY, CDR2 SVGAGI. The CDR3 runs 14 residues. V was trimmed by 8 bases and J by 2 bases, leaving 14 bases between them. The CDR3 region has the DNA TGTGCCAGCTCACGCGAGAAACTCACAGATACGCAGTATTTT. This codes for CASSREKLTDTQYF.

The chain combines TRBV29-1 with TRBJ1-1, with D tentatively TRBD1 (5 bases). This CDR3 has 14 residues. In germline, CDR1 is SQVTM, CDR2 ANQGSEA. Trimming stripped 4 bases from V and 1 base from J, with 13 bases between. CDR3 DNA: TGCAGCGTTGGGGGCGTGGGATCGAACACTGAAGCTTTCTTT. This translates into CSVGGVGSNTEAFF. The whole variable domain, filled in from reference TRBV29-1 and TRBJ1-1, reads SAVISQKPSRDICQRGTSLTIQCQVDSQVTMMFWYRQQPGQSLTLIATANQGSEATYESGFVIDKFPISRPNLTFSTLTVSNMSPEDSSIYLCSVGGVGSNTEAFFGQGTRLTVV.

The V call is TRBV2, the J call TRBJ1-2; possible D gene TRBD1, 5 bases. CDR3 length: 12 amino acids. The V and J ends lost 7 bases and 2 bases respectively, with 8 bases between them. Per germline, CDR1 SNHLY and CDR2 FYNNEI. In DNA, the CDR3 is TGTGCCAGCACTGAGGGGAACTATGGCTACACCTTC. Translating gives CASTEGNYGYTF.

This chain links TRBV7-2 with TRBJ2-5, with 7 bases that match TRBD2. The CDR3 runs 14 residues. Germline V CDR1 and CDR2: SGHTA, FQGNSA. The J segment lost 5 bases and the V segment lost 4 bases, leaving 7 bases of the junction unmatched. The CDR3 coding sequence is TGTGCCAGCAGCTCCAACCTGGGGGGGGAGACCCAGTACTTC. It is translated as CASSSNLGGETQYF.

The rearrangement uses TRBV5-5 and TRBJ2-4; D not resolved. Germline V gene data show CDR1 as SGHKS and CDR2 as YYEKEE (reference sequence). The CDR3 spans 13 residues. Trimming took off 0 bases at V and 9 bases at J, with 10 bases between the two ends. CDR3 sequence (DNA): TGTGCCAGCAGCTTGGAGATGAGGTCCATTCAGTACTTC. Its translation: CASSLEMRSIQYF.

This clone appeared a few times. The DNA of the CDR3 is TGTGCCAGCATCCGGACAGGGAGAAATTCACCCCTCCACTTT. It encodes CASIRTGRNSPLHF. This chain links TRBV2 with TRBJ1-6; 8 bases map to TRBD1. The CDR3 has 14 amino acids. Germline V gene sequence: CDR1 SNHLY, CDR2 FYNNEI. V was pared by 7 bases and J by 7 bases, with 6 bases of the junction left unmatched.

About this clone: The junction shows a germline mismatch at one end, possibly a read error. The chain uses TRBV5-4 and TRBJ2-7, with TRBD2 as a possible D gene (6 bases). The germline CDR1 and CDR2 sequences are SGHNT and YYREEE (reference sequence). CDR3 length equals 13 residues. The CDR3 DNA sequence: TGTGCCACCAGCCGCGGGGCATCCTACGAGCAGTACTTC. It yields the protein CATSRGASYEQYF.

The V call is TRBV28, the J call TRBJ1-3; D is undetermined. This CDR3 is 14 amino acids long. V was cut by 7 bases and J by 0 bases, with 10 bases left in between. The germline V gene encodes CDR1 MDHEN and CDR2 SYDVKM. The CDR3 DNA is TGTGCCAGCACTTTCGGTAGCTCTGGAAACACCATATATTTT. Translated: CASTFGSSGNTIYF.

This sequence joins TRBV27 and TRBJ1-2, with TRBD1 identical over 8 bases. Germline trimming cut 4 bases from V and 14 bases from J; bases unmatched to any gene: 15. The CDR3 contains 14 residues. Per germline, CDR1 MNHEY and CDR2 SMNVEV (reference sequence). The CDR3 loop reads CASSSFTGTGPFTF. CDR3 nucleotides: TGTGCCAGCAGTTCGTTTACCGGGACAGGCCCTTTTACCTTC.

V and J are TRBV19 and TRBJ1-1; 9 bases fit TRBD1. Per germline, CDR1 LNHDA and CDR2 SQIVND (reference sequence). The length of the CDR3 is 14 residues. With 6 bases clipped from V and 6 bases from J, the junction kept 8 bases outside the gene matches. The CDR3: CASRLGQGESEAFF. Here the CDR3 DNA reads TGTGCCAGTAGGCTGGGACAGGGAGAGTCTGAAGCTTTCTTT.

This chain connects TRBV7-9 to TRBJ1-5; no definite D call. This CDR3 has 13 residues. Germline CDR1 reads SEHNR; CDR2 reads FQNEAQ (reference sequence). Trimming took 3 bases from V and 2 from J, leaving 5 bases between them. This CDR3 reads CASSFEGNQPQHF. DNA for the CDR3: TGTGCCAGCAGCTTTGAGGGCAATCAGCCCCAGCATTTT.

CDR3 sequence reads: CASSKVAGGNGYTF. The CDR3 nucleotides are TGTGCCAGTAGTAAGGTGGCGGGGGGAAATGGCTACACCTTC. The V call is TRBV19, the J call TRBJ1-2; perhaps TRBD1 as D (5 bases). Deletions cut 4 bases from V and 6 bases from J, with 15 bases between. Germline-derived CDR1 and CDR2 are LNHDA and SQIVND (reference sequence). This CDR3 region has 14 residues.

V gene TRBV30 combines with J gene TRBJ2-3; no definite D call. The CDR3 runs to 14 residues. CDR1 and CDR2 (germline): GTSNPN, SVGIG (reference sequence). Deletions cut 0 bases from V and 0 bases from J, with 7 bases between. The CDR3 loop is CAWSVGSSTDTQYF. The CDR3 nucleotides read TGTGCCTGGAGTGTAGGCAGCAGCACAGATACGCAGTATTTT.

The chain recombines TRBV19 with TRBJ2-1; TRBD1 matches 9 bases. Looked up from germline, CDR1 is LNHDA and CDR2 is SQIVND (reference sequence). This CDR3 is 16 amino acids long. V was pared by 3 bases and J by 3 bases, with 6 bases of the junction left unmatched. The CDR3 spells CASSIEGQGYYNEQFF. The CDR3 coding sequence is TGTGCCAGTAGTATTGAGGGACAGGGATACTACAATGAGCAGTTCTTC. The full variable domain, in which reference TRBV19 and TRBJ2-1 provide the parts outside the CDR3, is DGGITQSPKYLFRKEGQNVTLSCEQNLNHDAMYWYRQDPGQGLRLIYYSQIVNDFQKGDIAEGYSVSREKKESFPLTVTSAQKNPTAFYLCASSIEGQGYYNEQFFGPGTRLTVL.

The chain links TRBV18 to TRBJ1-3; 7 positions agree with TRBD1. CDR1 and CDR2 from the germline V gene are KGHSH and LQKENI. Unmatched junction bases numbered 5, after V lost 5 bases and J lost 1 base. The CDR3 has 15 residues. The CDR3 nucleotides read TGTGCCAGCTCAGCGGGACAGTATTCTGGAAACACCATATATTTT. Protein product: CASSAGQYSGNTIYF.

The chain couples TRBV7-3 to TRBJ2-1, with 8 bases matching TRBD2. The CDR3 contains 14 residues. CDR1 is SGHTA and CDR2 is FQGTGA in the germline V gene. V lost 2 bases and J lost 10; bases outside the gene matches: 7. CDR3 in DNA: TGTGCCAGCAGCTTAGTTCCGGGAGGGGAGGAGCAGTTCTTC. Amino acid sequence: CASSLVPGGEEQFF. The whole variable domain, remainder taken from reference TRBV7-3 and TRBJ2-1, is GAGVSQTPSNKVTEKGKYVELRCDPISGHTALYWYRQSLGQGPEFLIYFQGTGAADDSGLPNDRFFAVRPEGSVSTLKIQRTERGDSAVYLCASSLVPGGEEQFFGPGTRLTVL.

The chain couples TRBV7-3 to TRBJ2-2; D possibly uses TRBD1 or TRBD2 (5 bases each). The CDR3 is 16 residues long. Per germline, CDR1 SGHTA and CDR2 FQGTGA. The germline V and J ends were trimmed by 5 bases and 5 bases, with 18 bases remaining between them. The CDR3 region is CASSPRRDVGTGELFF. Written as DNA, the CDR3 is TGTGCCAGCAGCCCACGCCGGGACGTCGGAACCGGGGAGCTGTTTTTT. Full variable domain (outside the CDR3, taken from reference TRBV7-3 and TRBJ2-2): GAGVSQTPSNKVTEKGKYVELRCDPISGHTALYWYRQSLGQGPEFLIYFQGTGAADDSGLPNDRFFAVRPEGSVSTLKIQRTERGDSAVYLCASSPRRDVGTGELFFGEGSRLTVL.